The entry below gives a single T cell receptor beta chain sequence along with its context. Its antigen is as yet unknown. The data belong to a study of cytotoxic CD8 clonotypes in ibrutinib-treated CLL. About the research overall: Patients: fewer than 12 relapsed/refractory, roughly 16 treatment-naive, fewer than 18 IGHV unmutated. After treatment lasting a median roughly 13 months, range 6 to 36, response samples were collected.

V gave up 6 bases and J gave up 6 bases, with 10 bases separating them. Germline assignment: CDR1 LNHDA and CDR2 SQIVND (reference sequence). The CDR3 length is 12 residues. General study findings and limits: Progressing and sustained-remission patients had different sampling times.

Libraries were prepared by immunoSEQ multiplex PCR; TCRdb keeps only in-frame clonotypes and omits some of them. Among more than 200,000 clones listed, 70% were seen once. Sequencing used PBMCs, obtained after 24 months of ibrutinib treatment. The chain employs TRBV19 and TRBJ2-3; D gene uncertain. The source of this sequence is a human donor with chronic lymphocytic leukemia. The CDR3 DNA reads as TGTGCCAGTAGCGAAGACTTTGATACGCAGTATTTT. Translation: CASSEDFDTQYF.